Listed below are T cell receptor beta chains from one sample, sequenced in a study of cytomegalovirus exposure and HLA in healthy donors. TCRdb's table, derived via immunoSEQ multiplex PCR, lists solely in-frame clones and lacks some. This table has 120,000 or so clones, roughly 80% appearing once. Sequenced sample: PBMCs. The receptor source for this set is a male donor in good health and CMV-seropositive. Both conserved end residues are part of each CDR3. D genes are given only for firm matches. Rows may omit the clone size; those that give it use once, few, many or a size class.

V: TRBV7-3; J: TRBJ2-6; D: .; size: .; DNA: TGTGCCAGCAGCTTAATACCGACTCGGGGGTCTGGGGCCAACGTCCTGACTTTC; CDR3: CASSLIPTRGSGANVLTF
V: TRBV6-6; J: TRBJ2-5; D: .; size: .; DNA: TGTGCCAGCAGCCGAGAGGAGACCCAGTACTTC; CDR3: CASSREETQYF
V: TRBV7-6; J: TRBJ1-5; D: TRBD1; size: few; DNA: TGTGCCAGCAGCCTACAGGGGAGACAGCCCCAGCATTTT; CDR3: CASSLQGRQPQHF
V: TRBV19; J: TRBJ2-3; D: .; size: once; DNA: TGTGCCAGTAGTATGGGTCTTACTCTCATGAGGGATAGGCAGTATTTT; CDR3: CASSMGLTLMRDRQYF
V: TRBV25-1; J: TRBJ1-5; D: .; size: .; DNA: TGTGCCAGCAATCAAAAAAAGACAGCACGGAATAGCAATCAGCCCCAGCATTTT; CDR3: CASNQKKTARNSNQPQHF
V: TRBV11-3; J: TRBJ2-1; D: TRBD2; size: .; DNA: TGTGCCAGCAGCTTAGGGGCGGGAGTAGGCTACAATGAGCAGTTCTTC; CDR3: CASSLGAGVGYNEQFF
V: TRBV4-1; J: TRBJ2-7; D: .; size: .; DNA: TGCGCCAGCAGGGGGCCTCGATACGAGCAGTACTTC; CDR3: CASRGPRYEQYF
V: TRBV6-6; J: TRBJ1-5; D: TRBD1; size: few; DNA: TGTGCCAGCAAAAGGACAGGTGATAGCAATCAGCCCCAGCATTTT; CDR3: CASKRTGDSNQPQHF
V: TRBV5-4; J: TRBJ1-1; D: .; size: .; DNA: TGTGCCAGCAGCTTGCCCCGGCCACGGGGGGGCACTGAAGCTTTCTTT; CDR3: CASSLPRPRGGTEAFF
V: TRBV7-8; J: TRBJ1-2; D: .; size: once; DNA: TGTGCCAGCAGCCCCAGTCCGGGGTCTGGCTACACCTTC; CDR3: CASSPSPGSGYTF
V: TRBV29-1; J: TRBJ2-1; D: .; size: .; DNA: TGCAGCTTTGACAGGGGACTACTTAATGAGCAGTTCTTC; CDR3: CSFDRGLLNEQFF
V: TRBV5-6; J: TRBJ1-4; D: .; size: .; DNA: TGTGCCAGCAGCTTTGGGAATTTAGCGGAAGAAAAACTGTTTTTT; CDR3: CASSFGNLAEEKLFF
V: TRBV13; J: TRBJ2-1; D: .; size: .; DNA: TGTGCCAGCAGCTTAGAGGGTAGCGGCTACAATGAGCAGTTCTTC; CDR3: CASSLEGSGYNEQFF
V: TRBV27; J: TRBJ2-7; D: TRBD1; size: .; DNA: TGTGCCAGCAGTTTAGGTCCAGGGGGCTACGAGCAGTACTTC; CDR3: CASSLGPGGYEQYF
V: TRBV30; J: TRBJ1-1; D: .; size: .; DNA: TGTGCCTGGAGTAGTTTAAGCCCGAACACTGAAGCTTTCTTT; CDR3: CAWSSLSPNTEAFF
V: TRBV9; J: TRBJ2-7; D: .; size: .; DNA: TGTGCCAGCAGCGTAGCCACAGAATCCTACGAGCAGTACTTC; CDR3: CASSVATESYEQYF
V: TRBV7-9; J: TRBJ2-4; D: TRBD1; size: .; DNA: TGTGCCAGCAGCTTGTCCTGGGACAGCCTAGCCAAAAACATTCAGTACTTC; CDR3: CASSLSWDSLAKNIQYF
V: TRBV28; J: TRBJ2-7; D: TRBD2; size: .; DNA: TGTGCCAGCACCGAGGGACTAGCGGAGCAATACGAGCAGTACTTC; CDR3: CASTEGLAEQYEQYF
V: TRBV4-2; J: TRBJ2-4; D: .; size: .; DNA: TGTGCCAGCAGCCAAGATAGGAACAGGGAGAAAAACATTCAGTACTTC; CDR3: CASSQDRNREKNIQYF
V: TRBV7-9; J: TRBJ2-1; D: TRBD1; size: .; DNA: TGTGCCAGCAGCTTCCTAAAGGGGGCGTACAATGAGCAGTTCTTC; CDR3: CASSFLKGAYNEQFF
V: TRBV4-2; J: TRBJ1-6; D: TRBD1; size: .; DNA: TGTGCCAGCAGCCCCACAGGGGGGGACTCACCCCTCCACTTT; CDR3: CASSPTGGDSPLHF
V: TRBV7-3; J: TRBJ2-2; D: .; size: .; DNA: TGTGCCAGCAGCCTTGACAGTGGCACCGGGGAGCTGTTTTTT; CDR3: CASSLDSGTGELFF
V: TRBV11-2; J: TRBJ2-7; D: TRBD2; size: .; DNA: TGTGCCAGCAGCTTCGGGACTAGCGGCTACGAGCAGTACTTC; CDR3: CASSFGTSGYEQYF
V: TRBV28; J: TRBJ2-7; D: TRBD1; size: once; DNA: TGTGCCAGCAGTTCCCGACAGGGGAAACGGTACGAGCAGTACTTC; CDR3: CASSSRQGKRYEQYF
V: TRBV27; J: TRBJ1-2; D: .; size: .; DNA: TGTGCCAGCACCACGCCGGGACTTTATTATGGCTACACCTTC; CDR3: CASTTPGLYYGYTF
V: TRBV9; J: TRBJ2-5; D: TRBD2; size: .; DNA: TGTGCCAGCAGCCCGGGACTAGCCGGCGAGACCCAGTACTTC; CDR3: CASSPGLAGETQYF
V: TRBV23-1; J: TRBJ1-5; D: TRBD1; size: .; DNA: TGCGCCAGCAGTCCCCACAGGGGGTTATATAGCAATCAGCCCCAGCATTTT; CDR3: CASSPHRGLYSNQPQHF
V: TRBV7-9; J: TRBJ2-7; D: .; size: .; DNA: TGTTCCAGCAGCCCTACAGACCGGGACACTCAGTACTTC; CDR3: CSSSPTDRDTQYF
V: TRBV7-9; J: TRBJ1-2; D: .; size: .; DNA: TGTGCCAGCAGCTTAGCGTCCCCGAGGAGCTACACCTTC; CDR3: CASSLASPRSYTF
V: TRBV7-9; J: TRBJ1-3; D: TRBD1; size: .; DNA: TGTGCCAGCAGCGACGGACAGGGGGCGACCGGAAACACCATATATTTT; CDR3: CASSDGQGATGNTIYF